The 20 T cell receptor beta chains reported below all come from one sample, sequenced in a study of control samples from healthy donors and cancer patients (dated by TCRdb to 2020 to 2022). The receptor library was made with the immunoSEQ multiplex PCR assay. TCRdb obtained this table from immuneACCESS and retained in-frame rearrangements with V and J assigned. These tables miss some clones; where compared with another copy, unresolved V genes account for less than half of the shortfall, and the remainder is unexplained. The sample has 50,000 to 75,000 clones on record, 90% of them singletons. Approximately 5.9% of the sample is in the top ten clones. Sample: PBMCs. The receptors come from a man between 60 and 75 years old with colorectal cancer.

J is TRBJ2-3 and V is TRBV9, with TRBD2 as a possible D gene (7 bases). The CDR3 runs 16 residues. The ends were cut back, 0 bases at V and 0 bases at J, with 11 bases in the middle. Germline-derived CDR1 and CDR2 are SGDLS and YYNGEE. The CDR3 nucleotides are TGTGCCAGCAGCGTAGAGGGGGGGACTAGCACAGATACGCAGTATTTT. It is translated as CASSVEGGTSTDTQYF.

This sequence joins TRBV5-5 and TRBJ2-3; the D gene is possibly TRBD2 (6 bases). The CDR3 contains 14 residues. The germline V gene has CDR1 SGHKS and CDR2 YYEKEE (reference sequence). V was clipped by 2 bases and J by 3 bases, with 10 bases between them. The CDR3 nucleotides are TGTGCCAGCAGCTTTCCGGAGGGTACAGATACGCAGTATTTT. Encoded protein: CASSFPEGTDTQYF.

The chain has TRBV5-1 and TRBJ1-1, with D possibly matching TRBD1 (5 bases). Germline CDR1 and CDR2: SGHRS and YFSETQ. This CDR3 has 15 amino acids. V was shortened by 0 bases and J by 0 bases, with 9 bases between the two germline ends. CDR3 DNA sequence: TGCGCCAGCAGCTTGGCTGGGGGTCTGAACACTGAAGCTTTCTTT. Its protein is CASSLAGGLNTEAFF.

This rearrangement joins TRBV20-1 to TRBJ2-7; the match to TRBD2 covers 8 bases. Germline values: CDR1 DFQATT, CDR2 SNEGSKA (reference sequence). Losses at the gene ends were 3 bases for V and 2 bases for J; bases not matched to a gene: 6. CDR3 length: 14 residues. DNA of the CDR3: TGCAGTGCTAGTAGGGTCGGGGGGGCCTACGAGCAGTACTTC. Its protein product is CSASRVGGAYEQYF.

The chain combines TRBV19 with TRBJ2-1; weak D call: TRBD2 (5 bases). The germline V and J ends were trimmed by 7 bases and 11 bases, with 21 bases remaining between them. The CDR3 totals 14 residues. Germline assignment: CDR1 LNHDA and CDR2 SQIVND (reference sequence). CDR3 protein: CASNPGGSGGQQFF. In DNA form, the CDR3 reads TGTGCCAGTAACCCGGGCGGGTCAGGAGGACAGCAGTTCTTC.

The chain joins TRBV19 to TRBJ2-6; TRBD1 is a possible D gene (6 bases). The V gene's germline CDR1 is LNHDA and CDR2 SQIVND (reference sequence). This CDR3 spans 18 amino acids. Between the trimmed V and J ends, which lost 3 bases and 0 bases, there was a span of 15 bases. CDR3 in amino acids: CASSIIVGATSGANVLTF. CDR3 in DNA: TGTGCCAGTAGTATTATTGTGGGGGCGACCTCTGGGGCCAACGTCCTGACTTTC.

V gene TRBV7-8 combines with J gene TRBJ2-1, with 10 bases identical to TRBD1. This CDR3 is built from 15 residues. Losses at the gene ends were 5 bases for V and 7 bases for J; bases not matched to a gene: 8. Germline assignment: CDR1 SGHVS and CDR2 FQNEAQ. CDR3 loop: CASSPPRDRGNEQFF. The CDR3 region has the DNA TGTGCCAGCAGCCCTCCCCGGGACAGGGGTAATGAGCAGTTCTTC.

This sequence joins TRBV2 and TRBJ2-1, with 10 bases lining up with TRBD1. The V and J ends lost 3 bases and 5 bases, in that order; junction bases with no gene match: 7. CDR3 length equals 16 residues. From germline, CDR1 is SNHLY and CDR2 FYNNEI. CDR3 in amino acids: CASSDSTGGMNNEQFF. The CDR3 nucleotides are TGTGCCAGCAGTGATTCGACAGGGGGCATGAACAATGAGCAGTTCTTC.

This sequence joins TRBV27 and TRBJ2-1; tentatively, D is TRBD2 (6 bases). This CDR3 is built from 14 residues. CDR1 MNHEY and CDR2 SMNVEV come from the germline V gene (reference sequence). Trimming shortened V by 6 bases and J by 1 base, and 10 bases separated the two germline ends. CDR3: CASRLGGSYNEQFF. The CDR3 nucleotides are TGTGCCAGCAGATTGGGGGGATCCTACAATGAGCAGTTCTTC.

This chain links TRBV6-5 with TRBJ2-5, with 8 bases fitting TRBD1. This CDR3 is 15 amino acids long. CDR1 and CDR2 (germline): MNHEY, SVGAGI. With 6 bases clipped from V and 5 bases from J, the junction kept 11 bases outside the gene matches. The CDR3 DNA reads as TGTGCCAGCAGAAGGACAGGGCAAAGTGGGGAGACCCAGTACTTC. It encodes CASRRTGQSGETQYF.

The rearrangement links TRBV6-6 to TRBJ2-7, with 9 bases matching TRBD2. The germline gives CDR1 MNHNY, CDR2 SVGAGI (reference sequence). Losses at the gene ends were 5 bases for V and 2 bases for J; bases not matched to a gene: 7. CDR3 length: 15 amino acids. CDR3 loop: CASSARLAVPYEQYF. The CDR3 coding sequence is TGTGCCAGCAGTGCGAGACTAGCGGTTCCCTACGAGCAGTACTTC.

This chain connects TRBV7-9 to TRBJ2-2; the D gene is possibly TRBD1 (5 bases). Germline values: CDR1 SEHNR, CDR2 FQNEAQ (reference sequence). CDR3 length equals 15 residues. Trimming left V 2 bases short and J 5 bases short, with 12 bases between. CDR3 loop: CASSLRKGETGELFF. The CDR3 region has the DNA TGTGCCAGCAGCTTAAGGAAAGGGGAAACCGGGGAGCTGTTTTTT.

This chain links TRBV5-1 with TRBJ1-6, with no clear D. V shed 6 bases and J shed 5 bases, with 9 bases lying between them. The CDR3 sequence is 13 residues long. Germline V lookup: CDR1 SGHRS, CDR2 YFSETQ. CDR3 sequence reads: CASKEADNSPLHF. In DNA form, the CDR3 reads TGCGCCAGCAAGGAGGCAGATAATTCACCCCTCCACTTT.

The chain recombines TRBV7-8 with TRBJ1-5, with 9 bases identical to TRBD1. Germline assignment: CDR1 SGHVS and CDR2 FQNEAQ. The CDR3 has 16 residues. After removal of 5 bases from V and 4 bases from J, the junction contained 9 bases not matched to a gene. CDR3 DNA sequence: TGTGCCAGCAGCGACCGGGACAGGGAATGGAATCAGCCCCAGCATTTT. This codes for CASSDRDREWNQPQHF.

The chain recombines TRBV6-5 with TRBJ2-3; D assignment may be TRBD1 or TRBD2 (5 bases each). Deletions cut 5 bases from V and 2 bases from J, with 14 bases between. Looked up from germline, CDR1 is MNHEY and CDR2 is SVGAGI. This CDR3 has 15 residues. CDR3 amino acids: CASSPRDGATDTQYF. CDR3 bases: TGTGCCAGCAGTCCCCGTGACGGGGCCACAGATACGCAGTATTTT.

The chain joins TRBV6-6 to TRBJ2-7; 8 bases are shared with TRBD1. The trim removed 1 base at V and 6 bases at J, leaving 8 bases unmatched. The CDR3 contains 15 residues. Germline loops: CDR1 MNHNY, CDR2 SVGAGI (reference sequence). The CDR3 sequence: CASSYYLGQGGEQYF. The CDR3 bases are TGTGCCAGCAGTTACTATCTCGGACAGGGCGGCGAGCAGTACTTC.

This clone was detected only once. The chain is built from TRBV5-8 and TRBJ2-5; the D is unclear. This CDR3 is built from 17 residues. With 1 base removed from V and 2 bases from J, the gap between germline ends came to 18 bases. Germline V gene sequence: CDR1 SGHTS, CDR2 YDEGEE. The CDR3 sequence is CASSLIVRYSLQETQYF. In DNA form, the CDR3 reads TGTGCCAGCAGCTTGATAGTTAGGTACAGCTTACAAGAGACCCAGTACTTC.

The gene calls are TRBV18 and TRBJ2-1; tentatively, D is TRBD1 (5 bases). Germline V gene data show CDR1 as KGHSH and CDR2 as LQKENI. Trimming cost V 0 bases and J 8 bases, with 14 bases left between them. The CDR3 is 15 amino acids. DNA of the CDR3: TGTGCCAGCTCACCACCCCCCCAGGGCTTCCATGAGCAGTTCTTC. It yields the protein CASSPPPQGFHEQFF.

The V and J genes are TRBV9 and TRBJ2-5; unclear D gene. The germline V and J ends were trimmed by 0 bases and 5 bases, with 5 bases remaining between them. The CDR3 spans 12 residues. Per the germline V gene, CDR1 is SGDLS and CDR2 is YYNGEE. In DNA form, the CDR3 reads TGTGCCAGCAGCGTAGGGGGTGAGACCCAGTACTTC. Translating it yields CASSVGGETQYF.

The V and J genes are TRBV7-9 and TRBJ1-2; 7 bases agree with TRBD1. This CDR3 has 15 amino acids. Germline assignment: CDR1 SEHNR and CDR2 FQNEAQ (reference sequence). J lost 5 bases, V lost 5 bases, and 11 bases had no gene match. The CDR3: CASSPVPGQKYGYTF. CDR3 DNA: TGTGCCAGCAGCCCCGTCCCGGGACAGAAATATGGCTACACCTTC.